Listed below are T cell receptor beta chains from one sample, sequenced in a study of blood T cells in healthy people across ages. Using its own MiXCR run on the 5' RACE reads, TCRdb lists one record per CDR3 protein. The sample yields around 850,000 distinct CDR3 sequences, 35% to 40% seen once. Input material: blood. All receptors come from a man aged 18 to 30 in good health. The CDR3 runs from the conserved cysteine through the conserved F or W. Fields, in order: CDR3 DNA, CDR3 protein, J gene, clone size, D gene, V gene. A D gene is named only where the DNA matches it firmly. Size is stated for part of the rows, as once, few or many counts, or as a class when the clone is expanded.

cdr3_nt: TGTGCCGGGAGTCAACAAGAGACCCAGTACTTC
cdr3_aa: CAGSQQETQYF
j_call: TRBJ2-5
clone_size: -
d_call: -
v_call: TRBV30

cdr3_nt: TGTGCCAGCAGTTCGAGACAGACCTATGGCTACACCTTC
cdr3_aa: CASSSRQTYGYTF
j_call: TRBJ1-2
clone_size: many
d_call: -
v_call: TRBV12-3/TRBV12-4

cdr3_nt: TGCAGTGCTAGAGAGCGGTCTAGCTCCTACAATGAGCAGTTCTTC
cdr3_aa: CSARERSSSYNEQFF
j_call: TRBJ2-1
clone_size: many
d_call: -
v_call: TRBV20-1

cdr3_nt: TGCAGTGCTTTTCCCGGGTCATACTTTTTTCAGAGCTCCTACAATGAGCAGTTCTTC
cdr3_aa: CSAFPGSYFFQSSYNEQFF
j_call: TRBJ2-1
clone_size: few
d_call: -
v_call: TRBV20-1

cdr3_nt: TGTGCCAGCAGCCAACCTGGGACGATCGGGGAGCTGTTTTTT
cdr3_aa: CASSQPGTIGELFF
j_call: TRBJ2-2
clone_size: -
d_call: -
v_call: TRBV14

cdr3_nt: TGTGCCAGCAGCTTGGTAAACGGGGTGCTCACCTTC
cdr3_aa: CASSLVNGVLTF
j_call: TRBJ1-2
clone_size: -
d_call: -
v_call: TRBV5-5

cdr3_nt: TGTGCCACCAGGACAGGGGGCTATGGCTACACCTTC
cdr3_aa: CATRTGGYGYTF
j_call: TRBJ1-2
clone_size: -
d_call: TRBD1
v_call: TRBV10-3

cdr3_nt: TGTGCCAGCAGCTTAAGACAGATAAACACTGAAGCTTTCTTT
cdr3_aa: CASSLRQINTEAFF
j_call: TRBJ1-1
clone_size: few
d_call: -
v_call: TRBV7-2

cdr3_nt: TGCAGTGCTAGAGCCTGGAGGGTTCGCTCCTACGAGCAGTACTTC
cdr3_aa: CSARAWRVRSYEQYF
j_call: TRBJ2-7
clone_size: -
d_call: -
v_call: TRBV20-1

cdr3_nt: TGTGCCAGCAGTTCGGTCGGGACAACCTATAATTCACCCCTCCACTTT
cdr3_aa: CASSSVGTTYNSPLHF
j_call: TRBJ1-6
clone_size: few
d_call: -
v_call: TRBV6-2/TRBV6-3

cdr3_nt: TGCGCCAGCAGCTTGGCAGGGGGGATTAACAATGAGCAGTTCTTC
cdr3_aa: CASSLAGGINNEQFF
j_call: TRBJ2-1
clone_size: many
d_call: -
v_call: TRBV5-1

cdr3_nt: TGTGCCAGCAGTTTAAGCCGATGGCCTAGCGGGGGCCAAGAGACCCAGTACTTC
cdr3_aa: CASSLSRWPSGGQETQYF
j_call: TRBJ2-5
clone_size: few
d_call: TRBD2
v_call: TRBV28

cdr3_nt: TGCGCCAGCAGCTTAAGCCTGGGGACTAGCACAGATACGCAGTATTTT
cdr3_aa: CASSLSLGTSTDTQYF
j_call: TRBJ2-3
clone_size: few
d_call: -
v_call: TRBV5-1

cdr3_nt: TGTGCCAGCAGTTTTTATTTCTCTAGCACTGAAGCTTTCTTT
cdr3_aa: CASSFYFSSTEAFF
j_call: TRBJ1-1
clone_size: -
d_call: -
v_call: TRBV12-3/TRBV12-4

cdr3_nt: TGTGCTAGTGGTCCCGACAGGGCTGGGAACACTGAAGCTTTCTTT
cdr3_aa: CASGPDRAGNTEAFF
j_call: TRBJ1-1
clone_size: -
d_call: TRBD1
v_call: TRBV12-5

cdr3_nt: TGCAGTGCTAGAGATAACGGGGCAGCTAATAATCAGCCCCAGCATTTT
cdr3_aa: CSARDNGAANNQPQHF
j_call: TRBJ1-5
clone_size: few
d_call: -
v_call: TRBV20-1

cdr3_nt: TGCAGCGCTCAGGGGGCAGGAGGAAACACCATATATTTT
cdr3_aa: CSAQGAGGNTIYF
j_call: TRBJ1-3
clone_size: -
d_call: TRBD1
v_call: TRBV29-1

cdr3_nt: TGCGCCAGCAGCCAAGATCAAGAGCGGGGGGGGCCTGAAGATACGCAGTATTTT
cdr3_aa: CASSQDQERGGPEDTQYF
j_call: TRBJ2-3
clone_size: -
d_call: TRBD2
v_call: TRBV4-3

cdr3_nt: TGCAGTGCTAGAGATCTCTCCGGAAATAGCAATCAGCCCCAGCATTTT
cdr3_aa: CSARDLSGNSNQPQHF
j_call: TRBJ1-5
clone_size: -
d_call: -
v_call: TRBV20-1

cdr3_nt: TGCAGCGTTGGATCACCGGACAGGGGGTACTACGAGCAGTACTTC
cdr3_aa: CSVGSPDRGYYEQYF
j_call: TRBJ2-7
clone_size: -
d_call: TRBD1
v_call: TRBV29-1

cdr3_nt: TGCGCCAGCAGCCAACACCTGGCCGGGACAGGGGGCTACAATGAGCAGTTCTTC
cdr3_aa: CASSQHLAGTGGYNEQFF
j_call: TRBJ2-1
clone_size: -
d_call: TRBD1
v_call: TRBV4-3

cdr3_nt: TGTGCCAGCAGTTACTCCCACCTAGCGGGAGGGTACTACGAGCAGTACTTC
cdr3_aa: CASSYSHLAGGYYEQYF
j_call: TRBJ2-7
clone_size: -
d_call: TRBD2
v_call: TRBV6-5

cdr3_nt: TGTGCCAGCTCACCGCGGGACGGATTGAACACTGAAGCTTTCTTT
cdr3_aa: CASSPRDGLNTEAFF
j_call: TRBJ1-1
clone_size: -
d_call: -
v_call: TRBV18

cdr3_nt: TGTGCCAGCACCCTAAGCGGGGGGGGTCGTTATGGCTACACCTTC
cdr3_aa: CASTLSGGGRYGYTF
j_call: TRBJ1-2
clone_size: -
d_call: -
v_call: TRBV2